This T cell receptor (beta chain) was found in a study of T cell responses to AZD1222 COVID-19 vaccine. Findings of the study overall: Baseline antibody screening turned up just six seropositive AZD1222 recipients.

Only one count was recorded for this clone. The antigen remains unidentified. Here immunoSEQ multiplex PCR was the method, and the copy in TCRdb shows in-frame clones only, minus some. The table records about 130,000 clones, approximately 80% of them present only once. The CDR3 is 15 residues long. Germline V gene lookup returns CDR1 LNHDA and CDR2 SQIVND (reference sequence). Trimming took 0 bases from V and 1 from J, leaving 9 bases between them. The rearrangement joins TRBV19 to TRBJ1-1, with D perhaps TRBD1 (5 bases). The source is an adult in good health. Sequencing was performed on peripheral blood, taken on day 0 of AZD1222 vaccination. The CDR3 protein is CASSIEGTANTEAFF. CDR3 coding DNA: TGTGCCAGTAGTATAGAGGGGACCGCGAACACTGAAGCTTTCTTT. Looking up the rest from reference TRBV19 and TRBJ1-1 gives the full variable domain: DGGITQSPKYLFRKEGQNVTLSCEQNLNHDAMYWYRQDPGQGLRLIYYSQIVNDFQKGDIAEGYSVSREKKESFPLTVTSAQKNPTAFYLCASSIEGTANTEAFFGQGTRLTVV.